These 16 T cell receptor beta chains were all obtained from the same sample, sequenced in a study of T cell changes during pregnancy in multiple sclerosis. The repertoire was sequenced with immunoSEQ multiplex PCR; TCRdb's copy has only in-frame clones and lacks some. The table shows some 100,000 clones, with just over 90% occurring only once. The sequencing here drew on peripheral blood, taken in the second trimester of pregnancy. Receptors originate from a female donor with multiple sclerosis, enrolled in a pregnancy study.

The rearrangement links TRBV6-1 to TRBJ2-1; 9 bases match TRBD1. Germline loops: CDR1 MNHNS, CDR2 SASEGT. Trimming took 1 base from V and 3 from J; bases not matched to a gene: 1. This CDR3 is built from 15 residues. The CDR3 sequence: CASSEGQGVYNEQFF. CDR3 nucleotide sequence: TGTGCCAGCAGTGAAGGACAGGGGGTCTACAATGAGCAGTTCTTC.

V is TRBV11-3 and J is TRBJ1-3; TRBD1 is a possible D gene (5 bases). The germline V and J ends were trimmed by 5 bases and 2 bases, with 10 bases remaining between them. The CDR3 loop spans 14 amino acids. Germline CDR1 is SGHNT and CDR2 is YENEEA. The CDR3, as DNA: TGTGCCAGCAGCGCGGGGGGAACTGGAAACACCATATATTTT. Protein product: CASSAGGTGNTIYF. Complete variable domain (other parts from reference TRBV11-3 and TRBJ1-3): EAGVVQSPRYKIIEKKQPVAFWCNPISGHNTLYWYLQNLGQGPELLIRYENEEAVDDSQLPKDRFSAERLKGVDSTLKIQPAELGDSAVYLCASSAGGTGNTIYFGEGSWLTVV.

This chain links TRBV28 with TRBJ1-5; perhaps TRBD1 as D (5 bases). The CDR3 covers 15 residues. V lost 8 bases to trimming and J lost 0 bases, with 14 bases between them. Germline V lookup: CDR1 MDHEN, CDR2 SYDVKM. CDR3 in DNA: TGTGCCAGCCACGCGGCGGGGGATAGCAATCAGCCCCAGCATTTT. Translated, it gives CASHAAGDSNQPQHF.

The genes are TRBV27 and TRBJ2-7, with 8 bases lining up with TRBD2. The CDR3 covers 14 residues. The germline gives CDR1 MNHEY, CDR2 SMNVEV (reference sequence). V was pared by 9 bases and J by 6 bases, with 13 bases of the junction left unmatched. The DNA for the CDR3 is TGTGCCAGTTCAGCGGGAGTAGGGACGGGCGAGCAGTACTTC. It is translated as CASSAGVGTGEQYF.

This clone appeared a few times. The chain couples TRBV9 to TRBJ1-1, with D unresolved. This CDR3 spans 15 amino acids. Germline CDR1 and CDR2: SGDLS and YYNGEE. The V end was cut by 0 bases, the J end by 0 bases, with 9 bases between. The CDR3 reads CASSVGTGVNTEAFF. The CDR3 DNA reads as TGTGCCAGCAGCGTAGGAACGGGTGTGAACACTGAAGCTTTCTTT.

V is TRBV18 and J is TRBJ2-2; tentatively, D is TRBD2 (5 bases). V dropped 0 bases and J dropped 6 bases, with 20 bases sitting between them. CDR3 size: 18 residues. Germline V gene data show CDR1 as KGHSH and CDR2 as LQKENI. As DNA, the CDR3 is TGTGCCAGCTCACCACCAGCCGAAGGTTGGCCGAGGGCCGGGGAGCTGTTTTTT. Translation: CASSPPAEGWPRAGELFF.

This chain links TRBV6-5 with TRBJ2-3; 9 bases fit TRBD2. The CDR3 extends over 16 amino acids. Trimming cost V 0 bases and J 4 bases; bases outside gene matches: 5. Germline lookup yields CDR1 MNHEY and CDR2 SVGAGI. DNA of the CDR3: TGTGCCAGCAGTTACTCGGGCGGGAGGGGAGCAGATACGCAGTATTTT. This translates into CASSYSGGRGADTQYF.

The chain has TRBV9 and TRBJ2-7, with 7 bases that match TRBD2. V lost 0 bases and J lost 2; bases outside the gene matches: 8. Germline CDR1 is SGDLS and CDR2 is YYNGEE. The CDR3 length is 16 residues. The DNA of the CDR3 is TGTGCCAGCAGCGTAGAAGGAACGGGAGGCCCCTACGAGCAGTACTTC. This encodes CASSVEGTGGPYEQYF.

In DNA, the CDR3 is TGTGCCAGCAGTTACCAGAATCAGCCCCAGCATTTT. Encoded protein: CASSYQNQPQHF. V and J are TRBV6-6 and TRBJ1-5; the D is unclear. This CDR3 contains 12 residues. The germline V and J ends were trimmed by 2 bases and 4 bases, with 3 bases remaining between them. The V gene's germline CDR1 is MNHNY and CDR2 SVGAGI (reference sequence).

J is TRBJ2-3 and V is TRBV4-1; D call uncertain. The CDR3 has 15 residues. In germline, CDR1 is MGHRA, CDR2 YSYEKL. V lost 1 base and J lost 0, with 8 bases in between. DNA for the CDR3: TGCGCCAGCAGCCAAGGACTTCCTAGCACAGATACGCAGTATTTT. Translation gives CASSQGLPSTDTQYF.

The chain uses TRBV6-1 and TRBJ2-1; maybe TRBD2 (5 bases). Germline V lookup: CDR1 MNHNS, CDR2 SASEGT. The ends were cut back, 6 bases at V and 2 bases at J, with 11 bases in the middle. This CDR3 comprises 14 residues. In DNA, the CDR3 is TGTGCCAGCAGCGGGATAAGGACCTACAATGAGCAGTTCTTC. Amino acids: CASSGIRTYNEQFF.

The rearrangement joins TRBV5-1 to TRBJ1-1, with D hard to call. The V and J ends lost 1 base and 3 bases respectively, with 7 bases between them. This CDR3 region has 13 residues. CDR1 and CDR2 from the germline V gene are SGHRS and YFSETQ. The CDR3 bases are TGCGCCAGCAGCTTGCGGGTTTACACTGAAGCTTTCTTT. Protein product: CASSLRVYTEAFF.

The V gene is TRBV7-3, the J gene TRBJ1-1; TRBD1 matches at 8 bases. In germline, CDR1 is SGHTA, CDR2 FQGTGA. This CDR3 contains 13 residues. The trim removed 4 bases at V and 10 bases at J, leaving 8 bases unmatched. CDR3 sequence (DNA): TGTGCCAGCAGCTCCACAGGGGGAGAAGTAGCTTTCTTT. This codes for CASSSTGGEVAFF. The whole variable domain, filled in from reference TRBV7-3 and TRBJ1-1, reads GAGVSQTPSNKVTEKGKYVELRCDPISGHTALYWYRQSLGQGPEFLIYFQGTGAADDSGLPNDRFFAVRPEGSVSTLKIQRTERGDSAVYLCASSSTGGEVAFFGQGTRLTVV.

This chain's CDR3 is CASSQERLAGGYNEQFF. CDR3 DNA sequence: TGCGCCAGCAGCCAAGAACGGCTAGCGGGGGGCTACAATGAGCAGTTCTTC. This sequence joins TRBV4-1 and TRBJ2-1, with 11 bases matching TRBD2. The length of the CDR3 is 17 residues. V lost 0 bases to trimming and J lost 3 bases; unmatched junction nucleotides: 4. Germline CDR1 reads MGHRA; CDR2 reads YSYEKL.

The CDR3: CASRLSGVTEAFF. The CDR3 DNA is TGTGCCAGCAGACTATCCGGGGTGACTGAAGCTTTCTTT. The chain is built from TRBV7-8 and TRBJ1-1; D unresolved. V lost 6 bases and J 5 bases, leaving 13 bases between the germline ends. Germline CDR1 and CDR2: SGHVS and FQNEAQ. The CDR3 has 13 residues.

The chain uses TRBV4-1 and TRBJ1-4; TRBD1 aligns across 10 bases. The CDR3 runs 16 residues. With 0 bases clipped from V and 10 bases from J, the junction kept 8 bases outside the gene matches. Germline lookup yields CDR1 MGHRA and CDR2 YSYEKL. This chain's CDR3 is CASSQDVGQGMGKLFF. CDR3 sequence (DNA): TGCGCCAGCAGCCAAGATGTGGGACAGGGGATGGGAAAACTGTTTTTT.